The 3 T cell receptor beta chains presented below share a single source sample, sequenced in a study of T cell responses to AZD1222 COVID-19 vaccine (dated by TCRdb to the early 2020s). Preparation of the library involved the immunoSEQ multiplex PCR assay. TCRdb took this table from immuneACCESS and kept in-frame rearrangements with V and J called. Such tables lack part of the clones; where checked against another copy, unresolved V genes explain under half of the gap, and the rest is unexplained. This sample holds about 180,000 clones; roughly 91% were observed only once. About 24% of the sample belongs to the ten largest clones. Explained via the paper, the time point label denotes: about 28 days (+/-7) after the second vaccine dose. The sample in question was peripheral blood, obtained 28 days after the second AZD1222 dose. The receptors shown here come from an adult who received the AZD1222 COVID-19 vaccine.

This clone has only a few counts. The rearrangement uses TRBV3-1 (or the pseudogene TRBV3-2) and TRBJ2-5; D ambiguous. V lost 8 bases and J 5 bases, leaving 12 bases between the germline ends. Germline V gene lookup returns CDR1 LGHDT and CDR2 YNNKEL (reference sequence). CDR3 length: 12 residues. The CDR3 DNA is TGTGCCAGCTCAACGGTTCGGGAGACCCAGTACTTC. This gives the protein CASSTVRETQYF.

The rearrangement links TRBV5-1 to TRBJ2-5, with 9 bases aligning to TRBD1. This CDR3 spans 15 amino acids. Germline CDR1 is SGHRS and CDR2 is YFSETQ. Unmatched junction bases numbered 7, after V lost 6 bases and J lost 1 base. CDR3 residues: CASTDRGSSQETQYF. The CDR3 DNA follows: TGCGCCAGCACCGACAGGGGGTCTAGCCAAGAGACCCAGTACTTC.

As for this clone: Without the conserved terminal phenylalanine or tryptophan, this CDR3 likely stems from a read error. The DNA is omitted, as the CDR3 cannot be located on it reliably, and the CDR3 follows TCRdb's listing. The chain links TRBV6-4 to TRBJ2-7; the table gives TRBD2 as D, unverified against the DNA. Per germline, CDR1 MRHNA and CDR2 SNTAGT. The CDR3 extends over 12 residues, inclusive of both ends. CDR3: CASGLKLAVLTL.